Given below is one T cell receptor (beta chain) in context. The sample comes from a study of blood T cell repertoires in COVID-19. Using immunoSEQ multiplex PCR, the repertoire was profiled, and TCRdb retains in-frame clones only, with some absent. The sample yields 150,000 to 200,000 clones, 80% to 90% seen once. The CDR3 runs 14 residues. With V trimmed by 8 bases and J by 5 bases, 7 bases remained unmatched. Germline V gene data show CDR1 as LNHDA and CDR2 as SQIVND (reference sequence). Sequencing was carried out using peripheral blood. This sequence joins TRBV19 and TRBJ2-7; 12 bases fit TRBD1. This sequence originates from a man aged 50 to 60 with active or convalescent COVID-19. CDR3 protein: CASQSGTGGHEQYF. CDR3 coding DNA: TGTGCCAGTCAATCCGGGACAGGGGGCCACGAGCAGTACTTC.